Listed below are T cell receptor beta chains from one sample, sequenced in a study of cytomegalovirus exposure and HLA in healthy donors. Method: immunoSEQ multiplex PCR; TCRdb's copy keeps in-frame clones and lacks some. The table lists over 120,000 clones, over 70% of them singletons, with 6% to 8.5% in the top ten. Sequencing was carried out using PBMCs. Receptors were obtained from a man aged 30 to 39 in good health and CMV-seronegative. Both conserved end residues are part of each CDR3. Each record gives: CDR3 protein, V gene, CDR3 length, J gene.

CDR3aa: CASGPGTGRTEAFF
v_gene: TRBV7-9
len: 14
j_gene: TRBJ1-1

CDR3aa: CASREVDSPLHF
v_gene: TRBV27
len: 12
j_gene: TRBJ1-6

CDR3aa: CTGLAGPQYF
v_gene: TRBV20-1
len: 10
j_gene: TRBJ2-5

CDR3aa: CSVDGRGPDTQYF
v_gene: TRBV29-1
len: 13
j_gene: TRBJ2-3

CDR3aa: CASRGTGRGTEAFF
v_gene: TRBV25-1
len: 14
j_gene: TRBJ1-1

CDR3aa: CASSILDRGGNSNQPQHF
v_gene: TRBV21-1
len: 18
j_gene: TRBJ1-5

CDR3aa: CASSPQGAMNTEAFF
v_gene: TRBV2
len: 15
j_gene: TRBJ1-1

CDR3aa: CASSLGQSNEKLFF
v_gene: TRBV7-9
len: 14
j_gene: TRBJ1-4

CDR3aa: CASRLAANTGELFF
v_gene: TRBV5-1
len: 14
j_gene: TRBJ2-2

CDR3aa: CASSERDYNEQFF
v_gene: TRBV7-6
len: 13
j_gene: TRBJ2-1

CDR3aa: CATSRVDNRAGELFF
v_gene: TRBV15
len: 15
j_gene: TRBJ2-2

CDR3aa: CASSDQGPTFF
v_gene: TRBV6-1
len: 11
j_gene: TRBJ1-1

CDR3aa: CASSWEGSYEQYF
v_gene: TRBV28
len: 13
j_gene: TRBJ2-7

CDR3aa: CASSFTGHFSSYNSPLHF
v_gene: TRBV5-1
len: 18
j_gene: TRBJ1-6

CDR3aa: CASDQGQGAGEKLFF
v_gene: TRBV2
len: 15
j_gene: TRBJ1-4

CDR3aa: CASSLTAYEQYF
v_gene: TRBV5-1
len: 12
j_gene: TRBJ2-7

CDR3aa: CASSQVPGGQGAPEQYF
v_gene: TRBV4-1
len: 17
j_gene: TRBJ2-7

CDR3aa: CASRSKQGLTTHYNSPLHF
v_gene: TRBV10-1
len: 19
j_gene: TRBJ1-6

CDR3aa: CASSTGVNTEAFF
v_gene: TRBV18
len: 13
j_gene: TRBJ1-1

CDR3aa: CAWSVRVSGELFF
v_gene: TRBV30
len: 13
j_gene: TRBJ2-2

CDR3aa: CASSSGTGFSPLHF
v_gene: TRBV28
len: 14
j_gene: TRBJ1-6

CDR3aa: CASSSQQVEETQYF
v_gene: TRBV5-1
len: 14
j_gene: TRBJ2-5

CDR3aa: CASSEQAGEGPQHF
v_gene: TRBV6-1
len: 14
j_gene: TRBJ1-5

CDR3aa: CASSYSARTVRSYEQYF
v_gene: TRBV6-8
len: 17
j_gene: TRBJ2-7

CDR3aa: CAIRNDRQGAVDTQYF
v_gene: TRBV10-3
len: 16
j_gene: TRBJ2-3

CDR3aa: CASTLAQGPYEQYF
v_gene: TRBV28
len: 14
j_gene: TRBJ2-7

CDR3aa: CASSLDRGGMETQYF
v_gene: TRBV5-5
len: 15
j_gene: TRBJ2-5

CDR3aa: CASSWDSDSPLHF
v_gene: TRBV6-5
len: 13
j_gene: TRBJ1-6

CDR3aa: CASSEGTSGRGETQYF
v_gene: TRBV10-2
len: 16
j_gene: TRBJ2-5

CDR3aa: CAWTHSGAYYEQYF
v_gene: TRBV30
len: 14
j_gene: TRBJ2-7

CDR3aa: CASSLLGGYSTDTQYF
v_gene: TRBV7-2
len: 16
j_gene: TRBJ2-3

CDR3aa: CASSPGTGDEQYF
v_gene: TRBV9
len: 13
j_gene: TRBJ2-7

CDR3aa: CASSLETSGGPGTQYF
v_gene: TRBV5-1
len: 16
j_gene: TRBJ2-5

CDR3aa: CATSRDLGTGVYGYTF
v_gene: TRBV15
len: 16
j_gene: TRBJ1-2

CDR3aa: CASSEREGYTF
v_gene: TRBV2
len: 11
j_gene: TRBJ1-2

CDR3aa: CASSVVAGYGTDTQYF
v_gene: TRBV9
len: 16
j_gene: TRBJ2-3

CDR3aa: CASSVEPALETQYF
v_gene: TRBV9
len: 14
j_gene: TRBJ2-5

CDR3aa: CASSFGIGDSSYEQYF
v_gene: TRBV11-2
len: 16
j_gene: NA

CDR3aa: CASSAIDRYTGELFF
v_gene: TRBV9
len: 15
j_gene: TRBJ2-2

CDR3aa: CASSPDSLNTEAFF
v_gene: TRBV18
len: 14
j_gene: TRBJ1-1

CDR3aa: CASSLSDSYYEQYF
v_gene: TRBV27
len: 14
j_gene: TRBJ2-7

CDR3aa: CASLGQGNNEQFF
v_gene: TRBV2
len: 13
j_gene: TRBJ2-1

CDR3aa: CASRETRDRVGEQYF
v_gene: TRBV2
len: 15
j_gene: TRBJ2-7

CDR3aa: CASTLTGGSYEQYF
v_gene: TRBV5-4
len: 14
j_gene: TRBJ2-7

CDR3aa: CASSADSPHSGNTIYF
v_gene: TRBV5-1
len: 16
j_gene: TRBJ1-3

CDR3aa: CASSSAYRDSTIYF
v_gene: TRBV28
len: 14
j_gene: TRBJ1-3